The 27 T cell receptor beta chains below were found in one sample sequenced in a study of shared T cell receptors in the human thymus. Sequencing used immunoSEQ multiplex PCR; TCRdb keeps in-frame clones, though not all of them. The sample holds about 660,000 clones, approximately 88% seen once. These records were also assigned to another study, of human thymus T cells.

The sample comprised thymocytes. The source of these receptors is a boy younger than two with a congenital heart defect.

Notes on this clone: At one boundary the junction diverges from the germline segment, which might be a read error. This specimen includes other DNA sequences encoding the same CDR3. The CDR3 nucleotides are TGCGCCAGCAGCCTTGGGACAGGGGGTGCGGACACTGAAGCTTTCTTT. This translates into CASSLGTGGADTEAFF. The rearrangement joins TRBV5-4 to TRBJ1-1; 11 bases align to TRBD1. The CDR3 totals 16 residues. The germline CDR1 and CDR2 sequences are SGHNT and YYREEE (reference sequence).

The CDR3 region has the DNA TGTGCCAGCAGTTTATCCCAGGGATGGGGTGAGCAGTTCTTC. Translating gives CASSLSQGWGEQFF. V is TRBV27 and J is TRBJ2-1; the D gene is possibly TRBD1 (5 bases). V was cut by 0 bases and J by 9 bases, with 12 bases left in between. CDR1 and CDR2 from the germline V gene are MNHEY and SMNVEV (reference sequence). The CDR3 is made up of 14 amino acids.

The chain links TRBV16 to TRBJ2-7; 8 positions match TRBD2. The CDR3 is 15 amino acids. From germline, CDR1 is KGHSY and CDR2 FQNENV. Germline trimming cut 0 bases from V and 6 bases from J; bases unmatched to any gene: 7. In nucleotides, the CDR3 is TGTGCCAGCAGCCAATCCGGGAGGGCGGTTATCGAGCAGTACTTC. Residues: CASSQSGRAVIEQYF.

The chain joins TRBV7-2 to TRBJ1-1; D is uncertain. CDR1 and CDR2 from the germline V gene are SGHTA and FQGNSA. Trimming left V 4 bases short and J 0 bases short, with 12 bases between. The CDR3 length is 15 residues. The CDR3 loop is CASSSAAVLNTEAFF. CDR3 sequence (DNA): TGTGCCAGCAGCTCAGCGGCAGTTTTGAACACTGAAGCTTTCTTT.

The rearrangement joins TRBV7-2 to TRBJ2-1; possible D gene TRBD1, 5 bases. CDR1 is SGHTA and CDR2 is FQGNSA in the germline V gene. This CDR3 region has 16 residues. V was shortened by 0 bases and J by 0 bases, with 9 bases between the two germline ends. CDR3: CASSLAGQVSYNEQFF. The CDR3 DNA sequence: TGTGCCAGCAGCTTAGCGGGGCAAGTCTCCTACAATGAGCAGTTCTTC.

The J gene is TRBJ2-2, the V gene TRBV5-6; 8 positions match TRBD2. The length of the CDR3 is 15 residues. The trim removed 5 bases at V and 1 base at J, leaving 4 bases unmatched. Germline assignment: CDR1 SGHDT and CDR2 YYEEEE. CDR3 coding DNA: TGTGCCAGCAGACTTAGCGGGAAGAACACCGGGGAGCTGTTTTTT. It encodes CASRLSGKNTGELFF. Using reference TRBV5-6 and TRBJ2-2 for the parts outside the CDR3, the full variable domain is DAGVTQSPTHLIKTRGQQVTLRCSPKSGHDTVSWYQQALGQGPQFIFQYYEEEERQRGNFPDRFSGHQFPNYSSELNVNALLLGDSALYLCASRLSGKNTGELFFGEGSRLTVL.

The chain employs TRBV27 and TRBJ2-3; 9 bases line up with TRBD1. Germline V gene sequence: CDR1 MNHEY, CDR2 SMNVEV (reference sequence). The CDR3 totals 18 residues. The V segment lost 7 bases and the J segment 0 bases; nucleotides outside the gene matches: 14. CDR3 region: CASTHPPPTGGSTDTQYF. CDR3 bases: TGTGCCAGCACCCACCCCCCCCCGACAGGGGGTAGCACAGATACGCAGTATTTT.

This chain links TRBV4-3 with TRBJ2-1; 8 bases line up with TRBD2. V trimming: 4 bases; J trimming: 3 bases; junction bases outside the gene matches: 14. The germline gives CDR1 LGHNA, CDR2 YSLEER. This CDR3 is 18 amino acids long. Here the CDR3 reads CASSPIAGTQHFYNEQFF. CDR3 DNA sequence: TGCGCCAGCAGCCCCATAGCGGGGACTCAGCACTTCTACAATGAGCAGTTCTTC.

In DNA, the CDR3 is TGTGCCAGCAGTTTATGGCGGGAGGGGCTTAATGAGCAGTTCTTC. It codes for CASSLWREGLNEQFF. The chain employs TRBV27 and TRBJ2-1; 9 bases line up with TRBD2. With V trimmed by 1 base and J by 7 bases, 5 bases remained unmatched. This CDR3 comprises 15 residues. The germline V gene has CDR1 MNHEY and CDR2 SMNVEV (reference sequence).

The V and J genes are TRBV14 and TRBJ1-4; a weak D match, TRBD1 (5 bases). In germline, CDR1 is SGHDN, CDR2 FVKESK. V lost 2 bases and J lost 5, with 12 bases in between. The CDR3 has 15 amino acids. In DNA form, the CDR3 reads TGTGCCAGCAGCCAAAGGGCAGGGAAGAATGAAAAACTGTTTTTT. Amino acid sequence: CASSQRAGKNEKLFF.

The gene calls are TRBV7-2 and TRBJ2-7, with a tentative D call TRBD2 (5 bases). Germline lookup yields CDR1 SGHTA and CDR2 FQGNSA. With 3 bases removed from V and 2 bases from J, the gap between germline ends came to 14 bases. The CDR3 totals 15 residues. The CDR3 nucleotides read TGTGCCAGCAGCTTTAGCCAGGAGACTACCTACGAGCAGTACTTC. Translation: CASSFSQETTYEQYF.

The chain combines TRBV9 with TRBJ2-1; 9 positions agree with TRBD1. Germline assignment: CDR1 SGDLS and CDR2 YYNGEE. The CDR3 sequence is 13 residues long. V trimming: 7 bases; J trimming: 9 bases; junction bases outside the gene matches: 8. In nucleotides, the CDR3 is TGTGCCAGCGGGGACAGGGCGGGAAGTGAGCAGTTCTTC. It translates to CASGDRAGSEQFF.

The V call is TRBV6-6, the J call TRBJ2-7; 8 bases align to TRBD2. CDR1 and CDR2 (germline): MNHNY, SVGAGI (reference sequence). V was clipped by 4 bases and J by 2 bases; unmatched bases: 7. The CDR3 has 15 amino acids. CDR3 nucleotides: TGTGCCAGCAGTTTCCCAGCGGGAGAGACCTACGAGCAGTACTTC. Translated: CASSFPAGETYEQYF.

The gene calls are TRBV7-9 and TRBJ1-2, with 7 nucleotides matching TRBD1. CDR1 and CDR2 (germline): SEHNR, FQNEAQ (reference sequence). V gave up 2 bases and J gave up 6 bases; unmatched junction bases: 3. This CDR3 has 13 amino acids. In DNA, the CDR3 is TGTGCCAGCAGCTTAATAGGGGGCCATGGCTACACCTTC. Its protein is CASSLIGGHGYTF.

The rearrangement links TRBV29-1 to TRBJ2-1, with D perhaps TRBD2 (6 bases). The germline V and J ends were trimmed by 6 bases and 4 bases, with 16 bases remaining between them. This CDR3 has 14 residues. The germline V gene has CDR1 SQVTM and CDR2 ANQGSEA. DNA of the CDR3: TGCAGCGTCCATACACTAGCCTTATACAATGAGCAGTTCTTC. Amino acid sequence: CSVHTLALYNEQFF.

The chain employs TRBV19 and TRBJ2-2, with D possibly TRBD1 on 5 matching bases. CDR1 is LNHDA and CDR2 is SQIVND in the germline V gene (reference sequence). CDR3 length equals 16 residues. V gave up 2 bases and J gave up 6 bases, with 16 bases separating them. CDR3 nucleotides: TGTGCCAGTAGTATAAGTAGGGGTGAACAGGCCGGGGAGCTGTTTTTT. This gives the protein CASSISRGEQAGELFF.

V is TRBV27 and J is TRBJ2-2; 11 bases align to TRBD1. Unmatched junction bases numbered 6, after V lost 11 bases and J lost 7 bases. Germline V gene data show CDR1 as MNHEY and CDR2 as SMNVEV (reference sequence). The CDR3 covers 13 residues. CDR3 coding DNA: TGTGCCTCCGGGGGACAGGGGGTCGGGGAGCTGTTTTTT. Translated: CASGGQGVGELFF.

This clone was recorded once. V is TRBV5-1 and J is TRBJ1-1; TRBD1 is a possible D gene (5 bases). CDR1 SGHRS and CDR2 YFSETQ come from the germline V gene. The CDR3 spans 14 residues. Trimming took off 4 bases at V and 6 bases at J, with 16 bases between the two ends. The CDR3 here is CASSPEVRGAEAFF. The CDR3 DNA reads as TGCGCCAGCAGCCCTGAAGTACGGGGGGCTGAAGCTTTCTTT.

The CDR3 bases are TGTGCCACCAGCAGAGCGGCAGGGGGCTCCAAAGAAGGACTGTTTTTT. Amino acids: CATSRAAGGSKEGLFF. The chain carries TRBV15 and TRBJ2-2, with TRBD1 matching over 8 bases. V gave up 1 base and J gave up 14 bases; unmatched junction bases: 15. Germline values: CDR1 LNHNV, CDR2 YYDKDF (reference sequence). The length of the CDR3 is 16 residues. Variable domain in full (rest from reference TRBV15 and TRBJ2-2): DAMVIQNPRYQVTQFGKPVTLSCSQTLNHNVMYWYQQKSSQAPKLLFHYYDKDFNNEADTPDNFQSRRPNTSFCFLDIRSPGLGDTAMYLCATSRAAGGSKEGLFFGEGSRLTVL.

V gene TRBV10-2 combines with J gene TRBJ2-3; TRBD2 aligns across 7 bases. Germline CDR1 WSHSY, CDR2 SAAADI. The junction had 2 bases not matched to a gene; V was cut back by 7 bases and J by 1 base. This CDR3 is 13 amino acids long. CDR3 coding DNA: TGCGCCAGCAAGGCGGGGGGCACAGATACGCAGTATTTT. It yields the protein CASKAGGTDTQYF.

The chain couples TRBV6-5 to TRBJ1-5; 7 bases agree with TRBD1. Per germline, CDR1 MNHEY and CDR2 SVGAGI. The CDR3 consists of 15 residues. The V segment lost 8 bases and the J segment 3 bases; nucleotides outside the gene matches: 10. The CDR3 sequence is CASGPGTAINQPQHF. In DNA form, the CDR3 reads TGTGCCAGCGGCCCTGGGACAGCGATCAATCAGCCCCAGCATTTT.

The rearrangement uses TRBV6-5 and TRBJ1-2; perhaps TRBD1 as D (6 bases). CDR3 length: 13 amino acids. CDR1 is MNHEY and CDR2 is SVGAGI in the germline V gene. The V end was cut by 7 bases, the J end by 5 bases, with 14 bases between. CDR3 DNA: TGTGCCAGCACCCAGGGGTTGGGATATGGCTACACCTTC. It specifies CASTQGLGYGYTF.

The rearrangement joins TRBV12-5 to TRBJ2-5, with D possibly matching TRBD1 (6 bases). From germline, CDR1 is LGHNT and CDR2 FRNRAP. Trimming removed 4 bases from V and 0 bases from J, with 12 bases in between. The CDR3 extends over 15 amino acids. CDR3 residues: CASGWSGQNQETQYF. CDR3 in DNA: TGTGCTAGTGGTTGGAGTGGACAGAACCAAGAGACCCAGTACTTC. The whole variable domain, remainder taken from reference TRBV12-5 and TRBJ2-5, is DARVTQTPRHKVTEMGQEVTMRCQPILGHNTVFWYRQTMMQGLELLAYFRNRAPLDDSGMPKDRFSAEMPDATLATLKIQPSEPRDSAVYFCASGWSGQNQETQYFGPGTRLLVL.

The rearrangement joins TRBV5-4 to TRBJ2-3; TRBD2 matches at 11 bases. With V trimmed by 4 bases and J by 2 bases, 6 bases remained unmatched. The germline gives CDR1 SGHNT, CDR2 YYREEE (reference sequence). CDR3 size: 16 residues. The CDR3: CASSEGLAVLTDTQYF. DNA for the CDR3: TGTGCCAGCAGCGAGGGACTAGCGGTTCTCACAGATACGCAGTATTTT.

This rearrangement joins TRBV28 to TRBJ1-2, with 9 bases matching TRBD1. The CDR3 has 15 residues. Germline CDR1 reads MDHEN; CDR2 reads SYDVKM. J lost 0 bases, V lost 6 bases, and 5 bases had no gene match. The CDR3 loop reads CASRPGQGPNYGYTF. Written as DNA, the CDR3 is TGTGCCAGCAGGCCTGGACAGGGGCCTAACTATGGCTACACCTTC.

The chain joins TRBV6-6 to TRBJ2-3, with a weak D call TRBD2 (6 bases). CDR3 length: 16 amino acids. Germline V gives CDR1 MNHNY, CDR2 SVGAGI (reference sequence). V lost 6 bases and J 0 bases, leaving 16 bases between the germline ends. CDR3 loop: CASSPGRAQSTDTQYF. The CDR3, as DNA: TGTGCCAGCAGCCCCGGGAGAGCGCAAAGCACAGATACGCAGTATTTT.

The chain combines TRBV4-3 with TRBJ2-3; TRBD1 is a possible D gene (6 bases). Trimming took 3 bases from V and 6 from J, leaving 16 bases between them. The CDR3 runs 15 residues. In germline, CDR1 is LGHNA, CDR2 YSLEER. CDR3 DNA sequence: TGCGCCAGCAGCCAGGTTAAGGGGGTATGTGATACGCAGTATTTT. Its protein product is CASSQVKGVCDTQYF.